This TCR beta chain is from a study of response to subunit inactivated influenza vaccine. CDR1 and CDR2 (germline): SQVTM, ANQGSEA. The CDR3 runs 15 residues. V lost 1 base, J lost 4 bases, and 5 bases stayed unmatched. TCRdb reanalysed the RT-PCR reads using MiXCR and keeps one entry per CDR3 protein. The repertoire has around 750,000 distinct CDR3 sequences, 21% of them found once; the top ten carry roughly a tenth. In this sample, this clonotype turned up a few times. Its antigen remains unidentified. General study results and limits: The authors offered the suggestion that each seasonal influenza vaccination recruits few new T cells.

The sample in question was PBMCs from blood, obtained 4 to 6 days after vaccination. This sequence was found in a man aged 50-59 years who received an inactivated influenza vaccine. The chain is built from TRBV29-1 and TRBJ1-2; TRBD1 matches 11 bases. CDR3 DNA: TGCAGCGTTGAAGGGACAGGGGGCTGGGGCTATGGCTACACCTTC. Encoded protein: CSVEGTGGWGYGYTF.